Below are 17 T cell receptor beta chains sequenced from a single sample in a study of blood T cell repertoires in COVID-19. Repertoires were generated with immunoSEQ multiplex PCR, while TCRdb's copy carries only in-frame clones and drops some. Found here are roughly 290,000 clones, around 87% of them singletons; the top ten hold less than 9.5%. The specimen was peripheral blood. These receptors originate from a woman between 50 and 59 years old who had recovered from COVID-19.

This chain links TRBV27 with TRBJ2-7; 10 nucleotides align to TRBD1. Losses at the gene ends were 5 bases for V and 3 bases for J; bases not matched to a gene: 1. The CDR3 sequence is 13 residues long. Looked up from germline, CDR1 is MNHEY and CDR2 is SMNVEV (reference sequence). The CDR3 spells CASSRTGGYEQYF. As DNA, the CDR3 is TGTGCCAGCAGTCGGACAGGGGGCTACGAGCAGTACTTC.

CDR3 residues: CASSRNRGSSYEQYF. Written as DNA, the CDR3 is TGTGCCAGCAGCCGAAACAGGGGATCCTCCTACGAGCAGTACTTC. The rearrangement joins TRBV11-2 to TRBJ2-7; 7 positions match TRBD1. The trim removed 5 bases at V and 0 bases at J, leaving 7 bases unmatched. There are 15 residues in the CDR3. Germline-derived CDR1 and CDR2 are SGHAT and FQNNGV.

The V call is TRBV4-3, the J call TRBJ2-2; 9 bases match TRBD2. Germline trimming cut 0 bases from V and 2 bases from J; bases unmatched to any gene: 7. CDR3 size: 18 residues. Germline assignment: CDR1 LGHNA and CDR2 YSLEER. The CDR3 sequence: CASSQDLPSGVNTGELFF. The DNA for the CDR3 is TGCGCCAGCAGCCAAGATTTGCCTAGCGGGGTAAACACCGGGGAGCTGTTTTTT.

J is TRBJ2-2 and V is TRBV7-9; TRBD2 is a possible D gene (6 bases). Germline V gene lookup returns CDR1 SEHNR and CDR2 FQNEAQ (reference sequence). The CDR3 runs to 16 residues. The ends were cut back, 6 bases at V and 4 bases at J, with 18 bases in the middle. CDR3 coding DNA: TGTGCCAGCAGACGCCCCGGGACTGCGTTCACCGGGGAGCTGTTTTTT. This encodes CASRRPGTAFTGELFF.

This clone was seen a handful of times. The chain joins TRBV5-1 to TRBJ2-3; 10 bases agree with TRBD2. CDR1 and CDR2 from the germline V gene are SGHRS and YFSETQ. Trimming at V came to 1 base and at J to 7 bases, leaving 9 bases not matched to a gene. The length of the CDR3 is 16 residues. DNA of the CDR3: TGCGCCAGCAGCTTGAATGAGCGGGGGGGCCGTCATACGCAGTATTTT. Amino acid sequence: CASSLNERGGRHTQYF.

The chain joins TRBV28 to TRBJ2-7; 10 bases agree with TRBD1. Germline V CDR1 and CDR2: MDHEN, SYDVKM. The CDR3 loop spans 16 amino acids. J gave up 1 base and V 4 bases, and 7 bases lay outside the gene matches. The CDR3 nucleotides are TGTGCCAGCAGTTCCTTGCCGGGACAGGGGTCCTACGAGCAGTACTTC. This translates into CASSSLPGQGSYEQYF.

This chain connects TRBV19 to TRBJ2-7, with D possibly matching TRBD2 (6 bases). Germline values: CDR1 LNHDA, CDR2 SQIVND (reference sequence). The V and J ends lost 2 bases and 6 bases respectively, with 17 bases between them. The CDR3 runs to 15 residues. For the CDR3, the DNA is TGTGCCAGTAGTATATCATCCGGGAGCTACTCCGAGCAGTACTTC. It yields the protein CASSISSGSYSEQYF.

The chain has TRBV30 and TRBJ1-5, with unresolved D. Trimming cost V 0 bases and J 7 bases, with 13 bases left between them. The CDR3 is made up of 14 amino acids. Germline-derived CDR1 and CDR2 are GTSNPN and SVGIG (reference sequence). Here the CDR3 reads CAWSVLAGGQPQHF. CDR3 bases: TGTGCCTGGAGTGTGCTGGCAGGAGGACAGCCCCAGCATTTT.

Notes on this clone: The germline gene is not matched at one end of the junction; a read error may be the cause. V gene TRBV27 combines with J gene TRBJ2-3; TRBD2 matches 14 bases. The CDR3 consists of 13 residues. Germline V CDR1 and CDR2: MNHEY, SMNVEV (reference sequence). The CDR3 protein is CASSLPQGLAGAF. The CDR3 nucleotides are TGTGCCAGCAGTTTACCGCAGGGACTAGCGGGAGCGTTC.

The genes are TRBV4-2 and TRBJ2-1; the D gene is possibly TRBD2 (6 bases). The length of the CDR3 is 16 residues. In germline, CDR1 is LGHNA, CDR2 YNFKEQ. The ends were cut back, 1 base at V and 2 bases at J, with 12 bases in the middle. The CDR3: CASSQGGGTAYNEQFF. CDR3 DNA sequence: TGTGCCAGCAGCCAAGGTGGCGGGACCGCCTACAATGAGCAGTTCTTC.

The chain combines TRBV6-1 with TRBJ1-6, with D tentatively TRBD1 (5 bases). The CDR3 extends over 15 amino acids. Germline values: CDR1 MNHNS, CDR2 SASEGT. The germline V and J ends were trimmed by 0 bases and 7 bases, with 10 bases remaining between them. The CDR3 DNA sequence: TGTGCCAGCAGTGAAGCCGAGACAGCGAATTCACCCCTCCACTTT. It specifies CASSEAETANSPLHF.

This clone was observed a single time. Written as DNA, the CDR3 is TGTGCCAGCAGCTTTTGGACAGGGGGGACAGATACGCAGTATTTT. It is translated as CASSFWTGGTDTQYF. The J gene is TRBJ2-3, the V gene TRBV7-9, with 10 bases aligning to TRBD1. The CDR3 sequence is 15 residues long. V lost 3 bases to trimming and J lost 3 bases; unmatched junction nucleotides: 3. Per the germline V gene, CDR1 is SEHNR and CDR2 is FQNEAQ (reference sequence).

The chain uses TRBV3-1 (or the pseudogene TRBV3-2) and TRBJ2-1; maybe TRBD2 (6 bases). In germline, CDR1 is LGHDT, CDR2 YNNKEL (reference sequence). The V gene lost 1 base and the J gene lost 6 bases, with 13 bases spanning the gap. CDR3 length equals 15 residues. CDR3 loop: CASSQGGTRSNEQFF. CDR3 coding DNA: TGTGCCAGCAGCCAAGGCGGGACCAGGTCCAATGAGCAGTTCTTC.

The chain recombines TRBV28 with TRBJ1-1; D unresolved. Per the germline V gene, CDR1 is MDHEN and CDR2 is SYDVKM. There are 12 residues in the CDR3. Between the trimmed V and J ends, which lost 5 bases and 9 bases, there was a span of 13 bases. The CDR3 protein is CASSHWEAQAFF. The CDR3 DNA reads TGTGCCAGCAGTCACTGGGAGGCCCAAGCTTTCTTT.

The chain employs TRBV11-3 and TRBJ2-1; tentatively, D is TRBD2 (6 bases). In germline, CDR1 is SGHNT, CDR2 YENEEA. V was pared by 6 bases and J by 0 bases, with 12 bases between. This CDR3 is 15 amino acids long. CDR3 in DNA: TGTGCCAGCAGTTACGGGAGTATCTCCTACAATGAGCAGTTCTTC. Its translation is CASSYGSISYNEQFF.

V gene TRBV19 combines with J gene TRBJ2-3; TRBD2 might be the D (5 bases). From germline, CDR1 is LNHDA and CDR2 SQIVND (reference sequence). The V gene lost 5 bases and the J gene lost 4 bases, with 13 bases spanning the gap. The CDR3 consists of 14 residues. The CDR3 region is CASSPGLVADTQYF. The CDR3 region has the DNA TGTGCCAGTAGTCCCGGACTCGTGGCAGATACGCAGTATTTT.

In DNA form, the CDR3 reads TGTGCCAGCAGCCTAGGGGCAGGGGGCTCCCGTGATCAGCCCCAGCATTTT. It specifies CASSLGAGGSRDQPQHF. The chain combines TRBV7-8 with TRBJ1-5, with 8 bases identical to TRBD1. This CDR3 comprises 17 residues. Germline V lookup: CDR1 SGHVS, CDR2 FQNEAQ. V was pared by 5 bases and J by 5 bases, with 14 bases of the junction left unmatched.